By proportion, the clone carrying this T cell receptor beta chain is medium-sized. Its antigen is unidentified. TRB rearrangements were amplified by multiplex PCR with BIOMED2 TRB-A/B primers. TCRdb itself ran the multiplex PCR reads through MiXCR, one entry per CDR3 protein. The data show thousands of distinct CDR3 sequences, roughly a quarter seen once. The germline CDR1 and CDR2 sequences are LNHDA and SQIVND (reference sequence). The CDR3 spans 15 residues. With 7 bases removed from V and 0 bases from J, the gap between germline ends came to 13 bases. TRB was amplified from approximately 250-480 ng of blood genomic DNA. The data stem from a study of T and B cells in COVID-19 patients. Background on the study: The recovered patients had mostly mild to moderate COVID-19 with outpatient management. At median age around 31 years, recovered patients were younger than active-infection patients at about 67.

Study findings and constraints: Of under 2,500 TCR clusters found only in the recovered cohort, a few dozen had low generation probability.

The chain couples TRBV19 to TRBJ1-3; D unclear. Sequencing was carried out using blood. This receptor was taken from a human donor with active COVID-19. The donor label of this sample is uncertain. The CDR3 loop reads CASNSGSFSGNTIYF. CDR3 sequence (DNA): TGTGCCAGTAACTCAGGTTCATTCTCTGGAAACACCATATATTTT.